Each of the 5 T cell receptor beta chains below was sequenced from the same sample in a study of shared clonotypes between healthy human individuals. The assay was immunoSEQ multiplex PCR, and TCRdb's table has in-frame clones only and misses some. The sample yields about 680,000 clones, around 78% seen once. The sequenced sample was memory CD4+ T cells sorted from blood. Subset specified: CD45RA-negative fraction. Every receptor here comes from a woman aged 25 to 39 in good health.

The chain is built from TRBV29-1 and TRBJ2-3; TRBD2 matches 10 bases. The germline CDR1 and CDR2 sequences are SQVTM and ANQGSEA. There are 15 residues in the CDR3. J lost 1 base, V lost 6 bases, and 7 bases had no gene match. The CDR3 reads CSVPTSGVGTDTQYF. The CDR3 nucleotides read TGCAGCGTCCCTACTAGCGGGGTGGGCACAGATACGCAGTATTTT.

This clone has only a few counts. This chain connects TRBV19 to TRBJ1-5; D is undetermined. Germline V gene data show CDR1 as LNHDA and CDR2 as SQIVND (reference sequence). Deletions cut 8 bases from V and 5 bases from J, with 19 bases between. The CDR3 totals 15 residues. The CDR3 is CASGREWTAHQPQHF. The CDR3 coding sequence is TGTGCCAGTGGGCGAGAATGGACGGCCCATCAGCCCCAGCATTTT.

The CDR3 DNA reads TGTGCCAGCAGCACACCCGGACAGCACTATGGCTACACCTTC. Translated, it gives CASSTPGQHYGYTF. The chain links TRBV7-9 to TRBJ1-2, with D maybe TRBD1 (6 bases). This CDR3 is 14 amino acids long. The V gene's germline CDR1 is SEHNR and CDR2 FQNEAQ (reference sequence). V was trimmed by 5 bases and J by 3 bases, leaving 13 bases between them.

The gene calls are TRBV9 and TRBJ2-7, with D perhaps being TRBD1 or TRBD2 (6 bases each). V was pared by 3 bases and J by 2 bases, with 15 bases between. CDR1 and CDR2 (germline): SGDLS, YYNGEE. This CDR3 comprises 15 residues. The DNA for the CDR3 is TGTGCCAGCAGCGCCAGCTTGGGGGGCCCCTACGAGCAGTACTTC. This encodes CASSASLGGPYEQYF.

As for this clone: A much bigger clone sits one base away, suggesting this may be a read error. The chain couples TRBV7-9 to TRBJ2-5; no definite D call. Trimming removed 6 bases at V and 3 bases at J, with 2 bases between. The CDR3 totals 10 residues. Germline assignment: CDR1 SEHNR and CDR2 FQNEAQ (reference sequence). CDR3 nucleotide sequence: TGTGCCAGCAGTAAAGAGACCCAGTACTTC. Translated, it gives CASSKETQYF.